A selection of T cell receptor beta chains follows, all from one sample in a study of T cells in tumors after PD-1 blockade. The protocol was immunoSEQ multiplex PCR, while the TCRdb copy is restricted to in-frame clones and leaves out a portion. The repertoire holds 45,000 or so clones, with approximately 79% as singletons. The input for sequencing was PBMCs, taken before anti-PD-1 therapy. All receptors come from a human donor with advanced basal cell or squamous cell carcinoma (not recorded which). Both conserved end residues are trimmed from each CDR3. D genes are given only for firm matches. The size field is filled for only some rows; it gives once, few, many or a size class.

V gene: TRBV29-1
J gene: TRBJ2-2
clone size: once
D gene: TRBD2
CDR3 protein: SALGLAAGELF

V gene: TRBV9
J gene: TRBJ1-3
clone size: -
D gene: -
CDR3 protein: ASSETSRSSGNTIY

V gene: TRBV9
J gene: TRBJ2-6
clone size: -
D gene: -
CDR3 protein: ASSADVHSGANVLT

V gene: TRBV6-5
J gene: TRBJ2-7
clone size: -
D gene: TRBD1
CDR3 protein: ASSFRTGTYEQY

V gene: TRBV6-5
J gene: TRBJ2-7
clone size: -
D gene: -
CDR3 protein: ASSLVSGSSYEQY

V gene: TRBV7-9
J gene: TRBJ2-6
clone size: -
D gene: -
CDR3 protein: AAEVGTGANVLT

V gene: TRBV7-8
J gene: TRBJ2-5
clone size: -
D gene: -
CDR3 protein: ASSLYLGEETQY

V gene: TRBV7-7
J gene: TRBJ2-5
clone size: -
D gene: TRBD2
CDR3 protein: ASSLGSGGAETQY

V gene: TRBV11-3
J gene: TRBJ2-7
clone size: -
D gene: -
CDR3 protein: ASSWAGVVSYEQY

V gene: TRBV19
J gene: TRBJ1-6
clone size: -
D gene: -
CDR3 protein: ASSDGLYSPLH

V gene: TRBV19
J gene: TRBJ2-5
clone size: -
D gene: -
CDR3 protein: ASSTGMRTETQY

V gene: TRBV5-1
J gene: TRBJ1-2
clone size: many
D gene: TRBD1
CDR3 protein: ASSPETGVYIYGYT

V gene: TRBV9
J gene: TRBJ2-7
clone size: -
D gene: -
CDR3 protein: ASSAPRGGEIIEQY

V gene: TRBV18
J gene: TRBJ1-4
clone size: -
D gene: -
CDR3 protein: ASSPTALGEKLF

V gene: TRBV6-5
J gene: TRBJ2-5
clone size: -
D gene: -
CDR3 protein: ASSYPPQY

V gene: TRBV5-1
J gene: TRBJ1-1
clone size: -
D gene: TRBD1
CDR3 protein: ASSPGTGGMIEAF